This TCR beta chain was recovered during a study of shared T cell receptors in the human thymus. Sequenced by immunoSEQ multiplex PCR; TCRdb stores in-frame clones only, minus some. The sample holds under 850,000 clones, approximately 90% seen once. This clone occurred a few times. CDR1 and CDR2 (germline): LNHDA, SQIVND (reference sequence). This CDR3 spans 18 amino acids. The germline V and J ends were trimmed by 5 bases and 0 bases, with 19 bases remaining between them. The data were also submitted as part of a second study, on human thymus T cells. From that paper: Corrective surgery for congenital heart defects was being performed on the healthy Finnish infants who served as donors. Resections from corrective heart surgery provided thymus tissue. There were highly overlapping thymic repertoires among unrelated individuals, as related research reported.

Sequenced material: thymocytes. The chain has TRBV19 and TRBJ1-4; D gene unclear. This TCR was sampled from a boy less than two years old with a congenital heart defect. The CDR3 DNA reads as TGTGCCAGTAGTTCGCTAATGGGGAGAAGAGCAACTAATGAAAAACTGTTTTTT. The encoded protein is CASSSLMGRRATNEKLFF.